This T cell receptor beta chain was sequenced for a study of T cell responses to AZD1222 COVID-19 vaccine. About the research overall: Analyses pooled second doses at about 4 or about 12 weeks. Study-level points and caveats: Vaccine-associated CD4 TCRs ranged over spike, dominating at 160-218 and 743-854. Baseline testing showed seropositivity in only 5 or 6 AZD1222 recipients. The donor cohort was predominantly white British with a female majority, and clonal diversity may have been underestimated.

Data came from immunoSEQ multiplex PCR; TCRdb stores just in-frame clones and leaves some out. The sample carries about 120,000 clones, around nine tenths recorded once. As regards this clone: Its antigen is currently unknown.

The CDR3 consists of 16 residues. The ends were cut back, 1 base at V and 5 bases at J, with 15 bases in the middle. Germline CDR1 SEHNR, CDR2 FQNEAQ (reference sequence). The sequencing here drew on peripheral blood, taken on day 0 of AZD1222 vaccination. This clonotype was sampled from an adult in good health. The V gene is TRBV7-9, the J gene TRBJ2-1; maybe TRBD2 (6 bases). CDR3: CASSLVRGSGNNEQFF. The CDR3 region has the DNA TGTGCCAGCAGCTTAGTGCGGGGAAGCGGTAACAATGAGCAGTTCTTC.